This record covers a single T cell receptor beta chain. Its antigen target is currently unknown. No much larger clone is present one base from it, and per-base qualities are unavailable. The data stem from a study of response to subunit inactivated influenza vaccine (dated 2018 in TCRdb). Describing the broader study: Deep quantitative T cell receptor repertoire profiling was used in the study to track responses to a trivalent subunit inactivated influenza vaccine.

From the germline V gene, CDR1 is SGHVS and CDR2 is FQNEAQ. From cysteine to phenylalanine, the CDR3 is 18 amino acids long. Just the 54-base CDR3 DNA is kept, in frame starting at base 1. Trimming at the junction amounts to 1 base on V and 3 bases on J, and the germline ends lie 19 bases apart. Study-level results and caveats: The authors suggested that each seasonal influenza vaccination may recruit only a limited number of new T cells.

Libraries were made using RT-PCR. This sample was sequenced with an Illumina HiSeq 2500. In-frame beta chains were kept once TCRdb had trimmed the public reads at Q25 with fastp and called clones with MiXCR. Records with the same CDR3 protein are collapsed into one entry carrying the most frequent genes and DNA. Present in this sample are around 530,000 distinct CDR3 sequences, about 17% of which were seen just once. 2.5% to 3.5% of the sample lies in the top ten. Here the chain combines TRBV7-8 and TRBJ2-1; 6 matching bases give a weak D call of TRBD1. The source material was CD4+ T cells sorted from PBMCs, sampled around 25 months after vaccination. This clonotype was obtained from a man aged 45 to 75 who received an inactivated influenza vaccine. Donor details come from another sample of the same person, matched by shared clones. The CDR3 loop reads CASSLDSSTGTLYNEQFF. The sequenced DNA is TGTGCCAGCAGCTTAGACAGCTCCACAGGGACCCTCTACAATGAGCAGTTCTTC.